This entry concerns a single T cell receptor beta chain. The antigen is not known. The sample comes from a study of T cell repertoires in cytomegalovirus infection. For the study at large: CMV infection plus the matching HLA type was flagged by public TCR beta signatures.

CDR1 SGHRS and CDR2 YFSETQ come from the germline V gene. V lost 0 bases and J lost 13, with 10 bases in between. The CDR3 covers 12 residues. TCRdb independently ran MiXCR on the reads; one entry per CDR3 protein. The sample shows around 450,000 distinct CDR3 sequences, about 33% of them seen only once. Study outcomes and limitations: Predominance within the ex vivo response was attributable to HLA-C-restricted CMV-specific TCR beta clonotypes.

The chain combines TRBV5-1 with TRBJ1-4; D may be TRBD1 (5 bases). This sequence was found in a human donor in good health (CMV status not recorded). Some clones in this sample may be carry-over from other donors' samples. Input material: PBMCs. Here the CDR3 DNA reads TGCGCCAGCAGCTTGGCAGGGCAGGGACTGTTTTTT. Amino acids: CASSLAGQGLFF.